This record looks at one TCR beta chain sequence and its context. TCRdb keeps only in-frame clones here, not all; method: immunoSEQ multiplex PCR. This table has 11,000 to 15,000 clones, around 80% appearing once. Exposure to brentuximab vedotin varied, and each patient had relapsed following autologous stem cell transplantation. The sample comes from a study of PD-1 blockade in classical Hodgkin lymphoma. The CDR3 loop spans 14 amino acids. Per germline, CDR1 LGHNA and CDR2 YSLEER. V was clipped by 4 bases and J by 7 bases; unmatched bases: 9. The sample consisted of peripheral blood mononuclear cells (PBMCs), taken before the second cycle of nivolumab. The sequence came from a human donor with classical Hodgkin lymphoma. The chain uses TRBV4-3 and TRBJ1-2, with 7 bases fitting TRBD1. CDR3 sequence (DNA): TGCGCCAGCAGCCTCGCCCCTACAGGGGTTGGCTACACCTTC. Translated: CASSLAPTGVGYTF.